Sequencing of this TCR beta chain was carried out in a study of cytomegalovirus exposure and HLA in healthy donors. The protocol was immunoSEQ multiplex PCR, while the TCRdb copy is restricted to in-frame clones and leaves out a portion. There are some 250,000 clones in the sample; almost 90% occur only once, and more than 0.35% lies in the top ten. Study-wide results and limits: A list of 150 to 200 TCR beta chains associated with cytomegalovirus was given. In vitro checks showed that a few CMV-associated chains really do target CMV antigens.

Comments on this clone: The antigen is not known.

The CDR3 sequence is 16 residues long. The germline V and J ends were trimmed by 5 bases and 4 bases, with 18 bases remaining between them. CDR1 is MDHEN and CDR2 is SYDVKM in the germline V gene. The chain has TRBV28 and TRBJ1-3; D not resolved. Material: PBMCs. The TCR was taken from a woman aged 18-35 years in good health and CMV-seronegative. CDR3 amino acids: CASSTPGYLDGNTIYF. The CDR3 coding sequence is TGTGCCAGCAGTACCCCCGGGTACCTTGACGGAAACACCATATATTTT.